The TCR beta chain described here comes from a study of shared clonotypes between healthy human individuals. Study context: The study used three CD4 naive, three CD4 memory, two CD8 naive and one CD8 memory plate per donor.

The CD4+ fraction was divided into a CD45RA+ naive subset and a CD45RA-negative memory subset. The repertoire was sequenced with immunoSEQ multiplex PCR; TCRdb's copy has only in-frame clones and lacks some. The top ten clones hold about 1.5% of a sample with under 1,100,000 clones, 65% to 80% of them seen once. J lost 3 bases, V lost 3 bases, and 6 bases had no gene match. This CDR3 is 15 amino acids long. Germline CDR1 is SGHTA and CDR2 is FQGTGA. This TCR derives from a man younger than 35 in good health. The material sequenced was memory CD4+ T cells sorted from blood. Documented subset: CD45RA-negative fraction. V usage is TRBV7-3 and J usage is TRBJ2-3, with 7 bases that match TRBD2. The chain's CDR3 is CASSLRGRTTDTQYF. The CDR3 DNA is TGTGCCAGCAGCTTGCGGGGGAGAACGACAGATACGCAGTATTTT.